The T cell receptor beta chain under discussion was sequenced for a study of blood T cell repertoires in COVID-19. About the research overall: Specimens from acute and convalescent COVID-19 originated in the United States, Italy and Spain.

The V end lost 1 base, the J end lost 2 bases, and 14 bases lay between the germline ends. The germline V gene encodes CDR1 SGHAT and CDR2 FQDESV (reference sequence). This CDR3 contains 16 residues. TCRdb's copy holds only in-frame clones and misses some; the assay was immunoSEQ multiplex PCR. The table shows some 200,000 clones, with more than 70% occurring only once. This TCR came from a middle-aged man with active or convalescent COVID-19. The V call is TRBV11-1, the J call TRBJ2-5, with a tentative D call TRBD2 (6 bases). The sequenced sample consisted of peripheral blood. The CDR3 is CASSLGGRGRQETQYF. Written as DNA, the CDR3 is TGTGCCAGCAGCTTAGGGGGTCGGGGGAGGCAAGAGACCCAGTACTTC.